These 3 T cell receptor beta chains were sequenced from one sample in a study of T cells after yellow fever vaccination. MiXCR was run by TCRdb on the 5' RACE reads, yielding one entry per CDR3 protein. Among about 510,000 distinct CDR3 sequences listed, just over 20% were seen once. The specimen was PBMCs, collected approximately 22 days after the first yellow fever vaccination. All receptors come from a man between 18 and 35 years old who received the YFV17D yellow fever vaccine.

This clonotype was counted a few times. The V gene is TRBV6-5, the J gene TRBJ2-7, with 8 bases aligning to TRBD1. The germline V gene encodes CDR1 MNHEY and CDR2 SVGAGI. CDR3 length: 12 amino acids. With V trimmed by 6 bases and J by 5 bases, 3 bases remained unmatched. CDR3: CASRTGDNEQYF. CDR3 DNA: TGTGCCAGCAGGACAGGGGATAACGAGCAGTACTTC.

This clonotype was counted a few times. The genes are TRBV4-3 and TRBJ2-3; perhaps TRBD1 as D (6 bases). Trimming cost V 3 bases and J 6 bases, with 7 bases left between them. Germline CDR1 and CDR2: LGHNA and YSLEER. The CDR3 contains 12 residues. CDR3 loop: CASSHTGDTQYF. CDR3 in DNA: TGCGCCAGCAGCCACACAGGGGATACGCAGTATTTT.

The CDR3 reads CASSKGTGGLTDTQYF. Here the CDR3 DNA reads TGTGCCAGCAGCAAAGGGACAGGGGGCCTCACAGATACGCAGTATTTT. The chain carries TRBV11-2 and TRBJ2-3; 12 bases align to TRBD1. J was trimmed by 2 bases and V by 5 bases; bases with no gene match: 5. CDR1 SGHAT and CDR2 FQNNGV come from the germline V gene. The CDR3 loop spans 16 amino acids.